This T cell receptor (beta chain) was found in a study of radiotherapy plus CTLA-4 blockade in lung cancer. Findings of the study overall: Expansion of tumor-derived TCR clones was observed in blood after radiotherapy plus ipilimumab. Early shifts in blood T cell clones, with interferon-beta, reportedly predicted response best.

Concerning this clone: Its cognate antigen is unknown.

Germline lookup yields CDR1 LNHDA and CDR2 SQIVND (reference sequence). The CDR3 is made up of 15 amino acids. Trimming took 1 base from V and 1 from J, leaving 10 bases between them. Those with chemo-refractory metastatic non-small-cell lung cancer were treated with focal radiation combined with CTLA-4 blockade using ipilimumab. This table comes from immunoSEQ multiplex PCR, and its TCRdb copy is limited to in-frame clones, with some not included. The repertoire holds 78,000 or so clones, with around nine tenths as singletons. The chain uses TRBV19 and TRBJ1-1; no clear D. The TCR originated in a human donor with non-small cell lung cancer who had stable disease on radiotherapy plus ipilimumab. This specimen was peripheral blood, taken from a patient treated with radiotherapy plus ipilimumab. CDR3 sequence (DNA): TGTGCCAGTAGTATAGGCTGGGTTACGAACACTGAAGCTTTCTTT. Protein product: CASSIGWVTNTEAFF.